The 4 T cell receptor beta chains given below trace back to one sample, sequenced in a study of T cell repertoires in cytomegalovirus infection. These TCRs' antigens remain unknown. TCRdb re-derived calls from the reads in MiXCR, one entry per CDR3 protein. The data contain about 140,000 distinct CDR3 sequences, about 31% of them seen just once; the ten biggest clones take up about 50%. The specimen comprised CD8+ T cells from cultured PBMCs, sampled from culture after CMV antigen stimulation. The receptors here all came from a human donor in good health (CMV status not recorded). Some clones in this sample may be carry-over from other donors' samples.

This clonotype came up a few times. The chain carries TRBV5-1 and TRBJ2-1, with TRBD2 matching 14 bases. The CDR3 spans 15 residues. V gave up 4 bases and J gave up 10 bases; unmatched junction bases: 7. Germline V CDR1 and CDR2: SGHRS, YFSETQ. The chain's CDR3 is CASSTGLAGGEEQFF. The DNA of the CDR3 is TGCGCCAGCAGCACCGGACTAGCGGGGGGAGAAGAGCAGTTCTTC.

The chain couples TRBV7-9 to TRBJ1-2; D ambiguous. Germline V gene data show CDR1 as SEHNR and CDR2 as FQNEAQ (reference sequence). Trimming left V 2 bases short and J 7 bases short, with 2 bases between. The CDR3 runs 10 residues. CDR3 DNA: TGTGCCAGCAGCTTATTTGGCTACACCTTC. Translated: CASSLFGYTF. Full variable domain (remainder filled in from reference TRBV7-9 and TRBJ1-2): DTGVSQNPRHKITKRGQNVTFRCDPISEHNRLYWYRQTLGQGPEFLTYFQNEAQLEKSRLLSDRFSAERPKGSFSTLEIQRTEQGDSAMYLCASSLFGYTFGSGTRLTVV.

In this sample, this clonotype turned up a few times. The rearrangement joins TRBV6-5 to TRBJ1-2; TRBD1 might be the D (6 bases). CDR3 size: 21 residues. The ends were cut back, 1 base at V and 6 bases at J, with 33 bases in the middle. Germline-derived CDR1 and CDR2 are MNHEY and SVGAGI. DNA for the CDR3: TGTGCCAGCAGTTACTTTATACCGGGCCGAAGTGCCCGTTGGGGGGCACATGGCTACACCTTC. Translating it yields CASSYFIPGRSARWGAHGYTF.

This chain connects TRBV12-3 or TRBV12-4 to TRBJ2-3; 12 bases are a match to TRBD1. V lost 6 bases, J lost 1 base, and 14 bases stayed unmatched. There are 19 residues in the CDR3. The CDR3 region is CASRPSPGQGAAGTDTQYF. The CDR3 nucleotides read TGTGCCAGCAGACCGAGCCCGGGACAGGGGGCTGCGGGCACAGATACGCAGTATTTT.